This passage covers 21 T cell receptor beta chains from one sample sequenced in a study of control samples from healthy donors and cancer patients. TCRdb's table, derived via immunoSEQ multiplex PCR, lists solely in-frame clones and lacks some. The sample lists about 110,000 clones; approximately 84% were seen once. Sample: blood. These receptors came from a man younger than 35 in good health.

V and J are TRBV9 and TRBJ2-7; 9 bases agree with TRBD2. Germline lookup yields CDR1 SGDLS and CDR2 YYNGEE. Losses at the gene ends were 5 bases for V and 5 bases for J; bases not matched to a gene: 5. The CDR3 has 13 amino acids. The CDR3 DNA follows: TGTGCCAGCAGTAAGGGACTAGCCCACGAGCAGTACTTC. Protein product: CASSKGLAHEQYF. Drawing the rest from reference TRBV9 and TRBJ2-7, the complete variable domain is DSGVTQTPKHLITATGQRVTLRCSPRSGDLSVYWYQQSLDQGLQFLIQYYNGEERAKGNILERFSAQQFPDLHSELNLSSLELGDSALYFCASSKGLAHEQYFGPGTRLTVT.

Concerning this clone: Other DNA sequences in this specimen translate into the identical CDR3. The rearrangement uses TRBV11-2 and TRBJ2-7, with D tentatively TRBD1 (6 bases). CDR3 length: 17 residues. CDR1 and CDR2 (germline): SGHAT, FQNNGV. The ends were cut back, 5 bases at V and 2 bases at J, with 22 bases in the middle. CDR3 region: CASSPVNRVGRPYEQYF. In nucleotides, the CDR3 is TGTGCCAGCAGCCCAGTTAACAGGGTCGGGCGCCCCTACGAGCAGTACTTC.

The V gene is TRBV28, the J gene TRBJ2-1; D is undetermined. Germline V gene lookup returns CDR1 MDHEN and CDR2 SYDVKM. The CDR3 runs to 14 residues. V was trimmed by 7 bases and J by 9 bases, leaving 19 bases between them. The CDR3 protein is CASTRGTSLGEQFF. In nucleotides, the CDR3 is TGTGCCAGCACCCGTGGCACGTCCCTCGGTGAGCAGTTCTTC.

V and J are TRBV6-5 and TRBJ2-7; a weak D match, TRBD2 (6 bases). This CDR3 comprises 14 residues. The germline CDR1 and CDR2 sequences are MNHEY and SVGAGI. V lost 6 bases, J lost 4 bases, and 16 bases lay in between. The CDR3 loop is CASRTDYSRYEQYF. CDR3 bases: TGTGCCAGCAGGACGGACTATTCCCGTTACGAGCAGTACTTC.

The chain recombines TRBV7-2 with TRBJ1-5; TRBD1 aligns across 7 bases. The length of the CDR3 is 17 residues. Trimming took 6 bases from V and 0 from J; bases not matched to a gene: 11. CDR1 and CDR2 (germline): SGHTA, FQGNSA. The CDR3 sequence is CASSLTGPPYSNQPQHF. CDR3 nucleotides: TGTGCCAGCAGTCTGACAGGGCCCCCTTATAGCAATCAGCCCCAGCATTTT.

The chain has TRBV7-6 and TRBJ2-2; 8 nucleotides agree with TRBD2. The CDR3 runs 17 residues. Germline lookup yields CDR1 SGHVS and CDR2 FNYEAQ. V gave up 2 bases and J gave up 0 bases; unmatched junction bases: 5. The CDR3 loop reads CASSLLAGGPNTGELFF. CDR3 in DNA: TGTGCCAGCAGCTTACTCGCGGGGGGCCCGAACACCGGGGAGCTGTTTTTT. Drawing the rest from reference TRBV7-6 and TRBJ2-2, the complete variable domain is GAGVSQSPRYKVTKRGQDVALRCDPISGHVSLYWYRQALGQGPEFLTYFNYEAQQDKSGLPNDRFSAERPEGSISTLTIQRTEQRDSAMYRCASSLLAGGPNTGELFFGEGSRLTVL.

The chain uses TRBV18 and TRBJ2-7, with D hard to call. The CDR3 extends over 13 amino acids. Trimming left V 2 bases short and J 3 bases short, with 8 bases between. Germline V CDR1 and CDR2: KGHSH, LQKENI. Written as DNA, the CDR3 is TGTGCCAGCTCACCAGGGCAGGACTACGAGCAGTACTTC. Translating it yields CASSPGQDYEQYF.

This clone was counted once. The rearrangement links TRBV9 to TRBJ1-6, with D unclear. Trimming removed 2 bases from V and 7 bases from J, with 13 bases in between. The CDR3 length is 15 residues. CDR1 and CDR2 from the germline V gene are SGDLS and YYNGEE. CDR3 nucleotides: TGTGCCAGCAGCGTTGATCGGCTGCACAATTCACCCCTCCACTTT. Protein: CASSVDRLHNSPLHF.

The V gene is TRBV9, the J gene TRBJ2-1; 11 positions agree with TRBD2. Germline V gene sequence: CDR1 SGDLS, CDR2 YYNGEE. V dropped 3 bases and J dropped 2; count of bases not matched to a gene: 7. This CDR3 is built from 17 residues. CDR3 protein: CASSGRILAGAYNEQFF. The CDR3 nucleotides are TGTGCCAGCAGCGGGCGGATACTAGCGGGAGCCTACAATGAGCAGTTCTTC. Combining the CDR3 with reference TRBV9 and TRBJ2-1 gives the whole variable domain DSGVTQTPKHLITATGQRVTLRCSPRSGDLSVYWYQQSLDQGLQFLIQYYNGEERAKGNILERFSAQQFPDLHSELNLSSLELGDSALYFCASSGRILAGAYNEQFFGPGTRLTVL.

The CDR3 nucleotides read TGTGCCAGCAGCTCGATTGACTTACCAGAGAACACTGAAGCTTTCTTT. As protein: CASSSIDLPENTEAFF. V is TRBV7-9 and J is TRBJ1-1; D unresolved. The CDR3 is 16 amino acids. The V gene's germline CDR1 is SEHNR and CDR2 FQNEAQ (reference sequence). Trimming removed 4 bases from V and 1 base from J, with 16 bases in between.

This clone was seen only once. The rearrangement joins TRBV19 to TRBJ2-7; possibly TRBD1 for D (6 bases). V was trimmed by 3 bases and J by 7 bases, leaving 19 bases between them. Per germline, CDR1 LNHDA and CDR2 SQIVND (reference sequence). The CDR3 covers 15 residues. CDR3 DNA sequence: TGTGCCAGTAGTATTTGGGGCTTCTCAGGGGAGGAGCAGTACTTC. It is translated as CASSIWGFSGEEQYF.

This clone was seen repeatedly, ten times or more. The chain uses TRBV28 and TRBJ2-1; the match to TRBD2 covers 7 bases. Germline assignment: CDR1 MDHEN and CDR2 SYDVKM. The trim removed 8 bases at V and 0 bases at J, leaving 7 bases unmatched. The CDR3 consists of 15 residues. The CDR3 is CASLIGGSSYNEQFF. The CDR3 coding sequence is TGTGCCAGCCTAATCGGGGGGAGCTCCTACAATGAGCAGTTCTTC.

This clone was observed a few times. This chain connects TRBV19 to TRBJ1-2, with 8 bases that match TRBD1. This CDR3 spans 13 amino acids. CDR1 is LNHDA and CDR2 is SQIVND in the germline V gene (reference sequence). Trimming took 10 bases from V and 7 from J; bases not matched to a gene: 11. The CDR3 bases are TGTGCCACAACATTGGCAGGGGGCGGTGGCTACACCTTC. As protein: CATTLAGGGGYTF.

V gene TRBV6-5 combines with J gene TRBJ2-7, with D tentatively TRBD1 or TRBD2 (5 bases each). V dropped 6 bases and J dropped 2 bases, with 11 bases sitting between them. Germline CDR1 reads MNHEY; CDR2 reads SVGAGI. The CDR3 length is 13 residues. CDR3 protein: CASSRDGAYEQYV. The CDR3, as DNA: TGTGCCAGCAGCCGGGACGGAGCCTACGAGCAGTACGTC.

This chain uses TRBV5-6 with TRBJ1-6; possible D gene TRBD1, 6 bases. Germline V gives CDR1 SGHDT, CDR2 YYEEEE. This CDR3 region has 15 residues. V lost 2 bases, J lost 8 bases, and 14 bases lay in between. This chain's CDR3 is CASSFGLAGDSPLHF. DNA for the CDR3: TGTGCCAGCAGCTTTGGTTTGGCAGGGGATTCACCCCTCCACTTT.

This clone was picked up a small number of times. The gene calls are TRBV2 and TRBJ2-1, with D possibly matching TRBD2 (6 bases). Trimming pared 3 bases from V and 2 bases from J, leaving 11 bases between. CDR3 size: 15 residues. CDR1 is SNHLY, CDR2 FYNNEI, per germline. CDR3: CASSEERAPYNEQFF. In DNA, the CDR3 is TGTGCCAGCAGTGAGGAGCGGGCGCCCTACAATGAGCAGTTCTTC.

This clone was seen a handful of times. The genes are TRBV5-4 and TRBJ1-1, with D possibly matching TRBD1 (5 bases). CDR1 and CDR2 from the germline V gene are SGHNT and YYREEE (reference sequence). The germline V and J ends were trimmed by 0 bases and 1 base, with 22 bases remaining between them. This CDR3 comprises 19 residues. CDR3 residues: CASSLGRGRGVAWNTEAFF. In DNA form, the CDR3 reads TGTGCCAGCAGCTTGGGCCGTGGGCGAGGGGTTGCTTGGAACACTGAAGCTTTCTTT.

The V call is TRBV11-2, the J call TRBJ2-3; 9 bases align to TRBD1. Trimming removed 6 bases from V and 2 bases from J; junction bases left unmatched: 18. Looked up from germline, CDR1 is SGHAT and CDR2 is FQNNGV. The CDR3 is made up of 19 amino acids. The CDR3 DNA follows: TGTGCCAGCAGGTCTATCCGGGACAGGGATTATTCTTACACAGATACGCAGTATTTT. It codes for CASRSIRDRDYSYTDTQYF.

The chain couples TRBV7-8 to TRBJ2-1; the D call may be TRBD1 or TRBD2 (5 bases each). The V gene lost 4 bases and the J gene lost 7 bases, with 17 bases spanning the gap. The CDR3 extends over 15 amino acids. Germline lookup yields CDR1 SGHVS and CDR2 FQNEAQ. In DNA form, the CDR3 reads TGTGCCAGCAGCTACACCCGGGACGGCGTAAATGAGCAGTTCTTC. This encodes CASSYTRDGVNEQFF.

This clone came up once. J is TRBJ1-1 and V is TRBV6-2 or TRBV6-3; 7 bases fit TRBD1. Trimming cost V 6 bases and J 2 bases; bases outside gene matches: 9. Per the germline V gene, CDR1 is MNHEY and CDR2 is SVGEGT. The CDR3 has 15 residues. Here the CDR3 reads CASSTSGTANTEAFF. The CDR3 DNA sequence: TGTGCCAGCAGCACATCCGGGACAGCAAACACTGAAGCTTTCTTT.

The V call is TRBV6-4, the J call TRBJ2-2; 8 bases map to TRBD1. V lost 6 bases, J lost 3 bases, and 3 bases stayed unmatched. Germline V gene sequence: CDR1 MRHNA, CDR2 SNTAGT. The length of the CDR3 is 14 residues. CDR3 amino acids: CASSLGQDTGELFF. CDR3 nucleotide sequence: TGTGCCAGCAGCTTGGGACAGGACACCGGGGAGCTGTTTTTT.